Reported below is one T cell receptor beta chain. Germline CDR1 reads SEHNR; CDR2 reads FQNEAQ (reference sequence). The length of the CDR3 is 13 residues. The V and J ends lost 5 bases and 3 bases, in that order; junction bases with no gene match: 3. Produced via immunoSEQ multiplex PCR; TCRdb's table is partial and in-frame only. Of around 250,000 clones listed, around 80% are singletons. These data belong to a study of blood T cell repertoires in COVID-19. Study information: Samples taken during acute and convalescent COVID-19 were collected in the United States, Italy and Spain.

Sequences were obtained from peripheral blood. The J gene is TRBJ1-2, the V gene TRBV7-9; 7 nucleotides agree with TRBD1. The sequence derives from a woman at least 80 years old with acute or convalescent COVID-19. CDR3: CASSPQGYYGYTF. The CDR3 bases are TGTGCCAGCAGCCCACAGGGGTACTATGGCTACACCTTC.